These 21 T cell receptor beta chains came from one sample sequenced in a study of T cell responses to AZD1222 COVID-19 vaccine. Sequenced by immunoSEQ multiplex PCR; TCRdb stores in-frame clones only, minus some. The sample records some 30,000 clones, about nine tenths being singletons. The sample was peripheral blood, taken on day 0 of AZD1222 vaccination. These receptors all come from an adult in good health.

This clone was recorded only once. The V and J genes are TRBV20-1 and TRBJ2-3, with D uncertain. This CDR3 spans 10 amino acids. Germline assignment: CDR1 DFQATT and CDR2 SNEGSKA (reference sequence). The V and J ends lost 6 bases and 0 bases respectively, with 1 base between them. In nucleotides, the CDR3 is TGCAGTGCCAGCACAGATACGCAGTATTTT. Protein product: CSASTDTQYF.

The gene calls are TRBV7-2 and TRBJ2-7; D possibly corresponds to TRBD2 (6 bases). In germline, CDR1 is SGHTA, CDR2 FQGNSA. This CDR3 has 15 amino acids. V was clipped by 5 bases and J by 0 bases, with 14 bases between them. The CDR3 protein is CASSPSLRDSYEQYF. DNA of the CDR3: TGTGCCAGCAGCCCTTCCCTGCGGGACTCCTACGAGCAGTACTTC.

This chain joins TRBV12-3 or TRBV12-4 and TRBJ2-2; D is perhaps TRBD2 (5 bases). The CDR3 has 12 residues. The V end lost 7 bases, the J end lost 7 bases, and 10 bases lay between the germline ends. CDR3 amino acids: CASTVRGGELFF. The CDR3 DNA sequence: TGTGCCAGCACCGTCCGGGGCGGGGAGCTGTTTTTT.

The V gene is TRBV11-3, the J gene TRBJ2-2; 9 positions agree with TRBD2. This CDR3 has 16 amino acids. V lost 0 bases, J lost 6 bases, and 5 bases stayed unmatched. Per the germline V gene, CDR1 is SGHNT and CDR2 is YENEEA. CDR3 nucleotides: TGTGCCAGCAGCTTAGATAGCGGGAGCCCTCCCGGGGAGCTGTTTTTT. It specifies CASSLDSGSPPGELFF.

The V gene is TRBV19, the J gene TRBJ2-7; 8 bases line up with TRBD1. V was clipped by 5 bases and J by 7 bases; unmatched bases: 10. The CDR3 is 14 amino acids. Germline lookup yields CDR1 LNHDA and CDR2 SQIVND (reference sequence). The CDR3 nucleotides are TGTGCCAGTAGTCGGGACAGGTGGGGCGGGGAGCAGTACTTC. It yields the protein CASSRDRWGGEQYF.

The chain is built from TRBV6-2 or TRBV6-3 and TRBJ2-3; 8 bases are shared with TRBD1. Germline V gives CDR1 MNHEY, CDR2 SVGEGT. This CDR3 contains 14 residues. V gave up 6 bases and J gave up 2 bases; unmatched junction bases: 4. CDR3 residues: CASSMDRDTDTQYF. CDR3 nucleotide sequence: TGTGCCAGCAGCATGGACAGGGACACAGATACGCAGTATTTT.

CDR3 coding DNA: TGTGCCAGCAGGACAGGGTCGGGAGGGGGATACAATGAGCAGTTCTTC. It specifies CASRTGSGGGYNEQFF. J is TRBJ2-1 and V is TRBV7-2, with D perhaps matching TRBD2 (8 bases). Trimming cost V 6 bases and J 4 bases, with 19 bases left between them. Per germline, CDR1 SGHTA and CDR2 FQGNSA. The length of the CDR3 is 16 residues.

The rearrangement joins TRBV7-9 to TRBJ2-5; D possibly matches TRBD1 or TRBD2 (5 bases each). Trimming removed 5 bases at V and 5 bases at J, with 15 bases between. Germline V gives CDR1 SEHNR, CDR2 FQNEAQ (reference sequence). The CDR3 consists of 14 residues. This CDR3 reads CASSIGTAFETQYF. The CDR3 DNA is TGTGCCAGCAGCATCGGGACGGCCTTTGAGACCCAGTACTTC.

DNA of the CDR3: TGTGCCAGCAGCCAAGGGACGGACACTCCGTTACCCTACGAGCAGTACTTC. Its protein product is CASSQGTDTPLPYEQYF. The J gene is TRBJ2-7, the V gene TRBV4-2; D may be TRBD1 (5 bases). Deletions cut 1 base from V and 2 bases from J, with 18 bases between. Germline V gives CDR1 LGHNA, CDR2 YNFKEQ. The CDR3 runs 17 residues.

On this clone: At one end the junction does not follow the germline gene, possibly because of a read error. The chain has TRBV28 and TRBJ2-1, with D unresolved. Germline V gene sequence: CDR1 MDHEN, CDR2 SYDVKM. CDR3 length equals 13 residues. CDR3 sequence reads: CASSLVVSQLPLF. CDR3 bases: TGTGCCAGCAGTTTAGTAGTCTCGCAGCTGCCGCTCTTC.

J is TRBJ2-7 and V is TRBV15; TRBD1 matches at 9 bases. The CDR3 sequence is 16 residues long. Germline V CDR1 and CDR2: LNHNV, YYDKDF (reference sequence). J gave up 0 bases and V 7 bases, and 10 bases lay outside the gene matches. The DNA for the CDR3 is TGTGCCACCAACCCTGGCGGGGACAGGGACTCCTACGAGCAGTACTTC. Encoded protein: CATNPGGDRDSYEQYF.

The rearrangement joins TRBV3-1 (or the pseudogene TRBV3-2) to TRBJ1-1, with a tentative D call TRBD1 (5 bases). Trimming took off 0 bases at V and 1 base at J, with 9 bases between the two ends. Germline values: CDR1 LGHDT, CDR2 YNNKEL (reference sequence). The CDR3 has 15 residues. The CDR3 loop reads CASSQDRGGNTEAFF. The CDR3 nucleotides are TGTGCCAGCAGCCAAGATCGGGGGGGGAACACTGAAGCTTTCTTT.

This clone was picked up one time. The V and J genes are TRBV19 and TRBJ1-5; no firm D call. The CDR3 consists of 12 residues. CDR1 is LNHDA, CDR2 SQIVND, per germline (reference sequence). Trimming stripped 8 bases from V and 9 bases from J, with 14 bases between. The DNA of the CDR3 is TGTGCCAGTGGGTCACCTTTATGGCCCCAGCATTTT. This encodes CASGSPLWPQHF.

V usage is TRBV4-3 and J usage is TRBJ2-1, with unresolved D. From germline, CDR1 is LGHNA and CDR2 YSLEER. CDR3 length: 15 amino acids. The ends were cut back, 1 base at V and 13 bases at J, with 20 bases in the middle. The CDR3 is CASSQATLTSAPQFF. CDR3 nucleotide sequence: TGCGCCAGCAGCCAAGCCACCTTAACCTCCGCGCCTCAGTTCTTC.

The chain has TRBV14 and TRBJ2-7; D is uncertain. Between the trimmed V and J ends, which lost 10 bases and 3 bases, there was a span of 13 bases. Germline-derived CDR1 and CDR2 are SGHDN and FVKESK. This CDR3 is 12 amino acids long. In DNA form, the CDR3 reads TGTGCCACCGCGGACCGATACTACGAGCAGTACTTC. It yields the protein CATADRYYEQYF.

This chain uses TRBV6-5 with TRBJ1-6; D is uncertain. The V gene lost 7 bases and the J gene lost 2 bases, with 6 bases spanning the gap. Looked up from germline, CDR1 is MNHEY and CDR2 is SVGAGI. The CDR3 extends over 13 amino acids. The DNA of the CDR3 is TGTGCCAGCACCACAACCTATAATTCACCCCTCCACTTT. Protein: CASTTTYNSPLHF.

This clone has more than one count but fewer than ten. V usage is TRBV7-8 and J usage is TRBJ1-1; D might be TRBD1 (5 bases). V lost 1 base and J lost 3, with 9 bases in between. Germline CDR1 reads SGHVS; CDR2 reads FQNEAQ. There are 14 residues in the CDR3. In DNA form, the CDR3 reads TGTGCCAGCAGCTTAGGTCGGGGCCACACTGAAGCTTTCTTT. This encodes CASSLGRGHTEAFF.

The chain carries TRBV19 and TRBJ1-5; no clear D. The germline V gene encodes CDR1 LNHDA and CDR2 SQIVND (reference sequence). This CDR3 is 13 amino acids long. The V end lost 3 bases, the J end lost 7 bases, and 10 bases lay between the germline ends. CDR3: CASSIRVEQPQHF. The CDR3, as DNA: TGTGCCAGTAGTATCCGGGTAGAACAGCCCCAGCATTTT.

In DNA, the CDR3 is TGTGCCAGCAGTTACCTCGGACGGACCTCCTACGAGCAGTACTTC. Translated: CASSYLGRTSYEQYF. This sequence joins TRBV6-5 and TRBJ2-7; D unclear. Germline V gene lookup returns CDR1 MNHEY and CDR2 SVGAGI. Trimming cost V 2 bases and J 0 bases, with 11 bases left between them. The CDR3 runs 15 residues.

The chain combines TRBV1 with TRBJ2-7; the tabulated D call, TRBD1, remains unverified against the DNA. TRBV1 is a documented pseudogene. The CDR3 sequence is 15 residues long. CDR3 amino acids: CTSSQSLQDTYEQYF. The CDR3 nucleotides read TGCACCAGCAGCCAGAGTTTACAGGACACCTACGAGCAGTACTTC.

The rearrangement joins TRBV19 to TRBJ1-2; D gene ambiguous. Trimming took 4 bases from V and 8 from J, leaving 8 bases between them. CDR1 LNHDA and CDR2 SQIVND come from the germline V gene (reference sequence). This CDR3 is 11 amino acids long. CDR3 DNA sequence: TGTGCCAGTAGTACCTATAGGGGCTACACCTTC. This gives the protein CASSTYRGYTF.